This TCR beta chain emerged from a study of shared clonotypes between healthy human individuals (dated by TCRdb to 2020 to 2021). Context from the whole study: A couple of women and a few men aged 18 to 49 years were included in the cohort. Libraries were prepared and TCR repertoires were sequenced by different laboratories using diverse techniques, in order to increase sequencing depth and limit assay-specific biases. Leukapheresis yielded between about 0.9 and 9.5 billion PBMCs per donor. The study deeply sequenced blood TCR repertoires of about 5 healthy adults to estimate repertoire size and the extent of clonotype sharing between individuals.

What the research found in general, with its limitations: Based on pairwise subsampling, the degree of clonotype sharing among donors was expected to be affected by sequencing depth. Sampling was restricted to blood, and TCR repertoires in tissue are likely to differ from TCR repertoires in blood. The small number of donors limited the genetic and exposure-history diversity represented.

The donors were healthy, HIV-negative adults who had no recently reported acute infections or vaccinations. Only Caucasian adults living in Nashville, Tennessee, USA were represented among the donors. For unsorted samples, tens of millions of PBMCs were counted, and genomic DNA was extracted using the QIAamp DNA Blood Mini kit. Blood was obtained by leukapheresis, after which PBMCs were separated by Ficoll-Histopaque density gradient centrifugation and cryopreserved in liquid nitrogen vapor phase. Using the deep immunoSEQ assay, multiplex PCR amplified TCR CDR3 regions from genomic DNA. Genomic DNA extracted from each cell subset was distributed evenly over all wells of several immunoSEQ 96-well plates, and each plate served as one replicate. For unsorted PBMC, each replicate PCR was loaded with roughly 0.3 ug genomic DNA, equivalent to 30,000 or so T cell genomes. Ten immunoSEQ deep assay plates were used to sequence the unsorted PBMC genomic DNA. Purified libraries were measured with a Qubit 3.0 fluorometer, size-checked on a Bioanalyzer 2100, and measured again with the KAPA Library Quantification kit. Every immunoSEQ 96-well plate was sequenced on a separate single-read 150-cycle Illumina NextSeq 550 flow cell. The authors processed their data as follows. The immunoSEQ output contained only junctional sequences without quality scores, so filtering could not match that applied to full-length reads. To assign V/J genes and CDR3, sequences were annotated using PyIR, a Python wrapper for IgBLAST v1.9, with IMGT germline references. Reads were filtered out if the reads had weak V/J assignments (E-value above 1e-6), no CDR3, stop codons, out-of-frame junctions, or ambiguous translated residues. V3J clonotypes were defined by identical inferred V gene, J gene, and CDR3 amino acid sequence. The percentage overlap between two repertoires was calculated by dividing the number of shared unique clonotypes by the size of the smaller repertoire. Repertoire richness was assessed with RTK rarefaction, the Chao1 estimator, and Recon v2.1 estimates of unobserved clonotypes. Imported from immuneACCESS, the table was reduced by TCRdb to in-frame sequences with V and J called. These copies leave out some clones; in studies compared against another copy, an unresolved V gene accounts for under half, and the cause of the remainder is not known. Clone size and V and J calls were adopted from that table, with D and trimming inferred from the DNA. The sample table lists fewer than 600,000 clones, 70% to 80% of them with a count of one. The ten biggest clones cover 10% to 15% of the sample.

Note on this clone: This receptor's antigen is unknown. No much larger clone is present one base from it, and per-base qualities are unavailable.

What was sequenced was PBMCs. The sequence derives from a woman between 40 and 55 years old in good health. Some clones in this sample may be carry-over from other donors' samples.

The CDR3 protein: CASSLRSNNEQFF. The DNA sequence is as follows: TGTGCCAGCAGCTTAAGGTCTAACAATGAGCAGTTCTTC. The rearranged chain carries TRBV7-2 and TRBJ2-1; there is no confident call for the D gene. Based on the germline V gene, the CDR1 and CDR2 sequences are SGHTA and FQGNSA. Trimming takes 2 bases from V and 5 bases from J, and the germline ends sit 7 bases apart. The CDR3 covers 13 residues, taking in both the cysteine and the phenylalanine. Left in the record is the CDR3 DNA by itself, 39 bases read in frame from the first base.